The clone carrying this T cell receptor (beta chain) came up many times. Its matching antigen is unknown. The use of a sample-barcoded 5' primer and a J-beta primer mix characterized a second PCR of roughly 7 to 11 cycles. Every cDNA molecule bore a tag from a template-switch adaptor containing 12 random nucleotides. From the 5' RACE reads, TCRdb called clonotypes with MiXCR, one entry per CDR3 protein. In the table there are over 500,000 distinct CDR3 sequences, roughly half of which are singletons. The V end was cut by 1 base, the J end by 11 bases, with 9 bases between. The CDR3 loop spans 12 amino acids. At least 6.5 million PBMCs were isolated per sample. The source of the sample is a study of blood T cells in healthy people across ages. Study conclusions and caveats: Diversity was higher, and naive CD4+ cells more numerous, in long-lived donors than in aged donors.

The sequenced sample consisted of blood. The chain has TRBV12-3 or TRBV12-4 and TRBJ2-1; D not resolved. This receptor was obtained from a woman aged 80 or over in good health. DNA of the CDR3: TGTGCCAGCAGTTTAGAGGCAGGAAAGCAGTTCTTC. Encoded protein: CASSLEAGKQFF.